This passage covers 32 T cell receptor beta chains from one sample sequenced in a study of tumor-infiltrating lymphocytes in primary liver carcinoma. Co-extraction of RNA and DNA was performed on about 19-30 mg of unsorted bulk tissue. TCR beta cDNA was prepared out of roughly 450 ng total RNA by means of a constant-region primer. Construction of TCR beta libraries relied on three successive nested multiplex PCR rounds employing slightly modified ARM-PCR. Amplification in the first two PCR rounds was performed using TRBV1-TRBV30 forward primers and a C-beta reverse primer for about 10 cycles each. TCRdb ran MiXCR on the multiplex PCR reads and lists one entry per CDR3 protein. The sample includes more than 60,000 distinct CDR3 sequences, approximately 74% of them seen just once. The sequencing input was liver tumor tissue from sampling region 4. The sample's subset: tumor region T4, right-lateral pole. These receptors came from a man aged 35 to 55 with primary liver carcinoma and hepatitis B virus infection.

At least ten counts were recorded for this clonotype. The rearrangement joins TRBV29-1 to TRBJ2-1, with no clear D. This CDR3 comprises 14 residues. V was cut by 7 bases and J by 6 bases, with 19 bases left in between. The germline CDR1 and CDR2 sequences are SQVTM and ANQGSEA. The CDR3 DNA is TGCAGCGCAGACTCGTTTACCGTCTCCAATGAGCAGTTCTTC. It translates to CSADSFTVSNEQFF.

This chain uses TRBV11-1 with TRBJ2-3, with a possible D match to TRBD2 (6 bases). Deletions cut 4 bases from V and 5 bases from J, with 31 bases between. Looked up from germline, CDR1 is SGHAT and CDR2 is FQDESV (reference sequence). The CDR3 covers 20 residues. The DNA of the CDR3 is TGTGCCAGCAGCTCAGGCTATAGGGTCATATCGGGAGTTTCTGGAGATACGCAGTATTTT. This sequence encodes CASSSGYRVISGVSGDTQYF. The full variable domain, completed using reference TRBV11-1 and TRBJ2-3, is EAEVAQSPRYKITEKSQAVAFWCDPISGHATLYWYRQILGQGPELLVQFQDESVVDDSQLPKDRFSAERLKGVDSTLKIQPAELGDSAMYLCASSSGYRVISGVSGDTQYFGPGTRLTVL.

As regards this clonotype: This clone may be a read error of a much larger clone one base away. This chain links TRBV28 with TRBJ2-1, with 11 bases identical to TRBD1. The germline CDR1 and CDR2 sequences are MDHEN and SYDVKM. CDR3 length: 15 residues. In DNA form, the CDR3 reads TGTGCCAGCAGGCCCGGGACAGGGGGATACAATGAGCAGCTCTTC. Translating gives CASRPGTGGYNEQLF.

With regard to this clonotype: Its ends do not fully match the called genes, so a read error is possible. The chain is built from TRBV11-2 and TRBJ2-5; 14 nucleotides align to TRBD2. Germline V CDR1 and CDR2: SGHAT, FQNNGV. This CDR3 contains 18 residues. Written as DNA, the CDR3 is TGTGCTAGCAGCTTAGGACCGCCTGGACTAGCGGGAGGTGAGACCCAGTCCTTC. This gives the protein CASSLGPPGLAGGETQSF.

This clonotype was seen only once. This likely comes from a read error, as the CDR3 has no conserved phenylalanine or tryptophan at its end. This chain links TRBV4-2 with TRBJ1-5; the D is unclear. The germline gives CDR1 LGHNA, CDR2 YNFKEQ. The germline V and J ends were trimmed by 0 bases and 6 bases, with 15 bases remaining between them. The CDR3 covers 16 residues. CDR3 sequence: CASSQDGLQPIQPQHS. For the CDR3, the DNA is TGTGCCAGCAGCCAAGATGGGCTACAGCCGATTCAGCCCCAGCATTCT.

The V and J genes are TRBV11-1 and TRBJ2-1; 16 bases are a match to TRBD2. This CDR3 region has 17 residues. The V gene end was trimmed by 5 bases and the J gene end by 4 bases; junction bases not matched to a gene: 5. Germline V CDR1 and CDR2: SGHAT, FQDESV (reference sequence). CDR3: CASSLGLAGGHYNEQFF. The CDR3 region has the DNA TGTGCCAGCAGCCTGGGACTAGCGGGAGGGCATTACAATGAGCAGTTCTTC. The entire variable domain, with the rest obtained from reference TRBV11-1 and TRBJ2-1, is as follows: EAEVAQSPRYKITEKSQAVAFWCDPISGHATLYWYRQILGQGPELLVQFQDESVVDDSQLPKDRFSAERLKGVDSTLKIQPAELGDSAMYLCASSLGLAGGHYNEQFFGPGTRLTVL.

This clonotype was detected only once. A read error is likely, as this CDR3 ends without the conserved phenylalanine or tryptophan. The chain recombines TRBV6-1 with TRBJ2-4, with D uncertain. The germline V gene encodes CDR1 MNHNS and CDR2 SASEGT. The CDR3 spans 13 residues. V was clipped by 8 bases and J by 6 bases, with 14 bases between them. The CDR3: CASLGPPGNIQYL. The DNA of the CDR3 is TGTGCCAGCCTCGGCCCCCCCGGAAACATTCAGTACCTC.

In its sample, this clonotype was seen once. One end of the junction fails to match germline, which may point to a read error. The V call is TRBV12-3 or TRBV12-4, the J call TRBJ2-2; possibly TRBD2 for D (5 bases). The CDR3 is made up of 15 amino acids. CDR3 in amino acids: CASSLGASRAGKLFF. In DNA, the CDR3 is TGTGCCAGCAGTTTGGGCGCCTCGAGAGCCGGGAAGCTGTTTTTT.

This clonotype showed up many times. This chain uses TRBV6-6 with TRBJ2-1, with 7 bases matching TRBD2. CDR3 length: 14 amino acids. CDR1 and CDR2 from the germline V gene are MNHNY and SVGAGI (reference sequence). Losses at the gene ends were 8 bases for V and 3 bases for J; bases not matched to a gene: 7. As DNA, the CDR3 is TGTGCCAGCGGTAAGAGGGAGGGCTACAATGAGCAGTTCTTC. As protein: CASGKREGYNEQFF.

Points on this clonotype: The junction departs from germline at one end; a sequencing error may be responsible. This chain joins TRBV10-3 and TRBJ2-2; D may be TRBD2 (6 bases). CDR3 size: 15 residues. In germline, CDR1 is ENHRY, CDR2 SYGVKD. The CDR3 region has the DNA TGTGCCATCAATGCTAAGGGGCCGGACACCGGGGGGCTGTTTTTT. Translation: CAINAKGPDTGGLFF.

V gene TRBV11-1 combines with J gene TRBJ2-3, with a weak D call TRBD2 (5 bases). This CDR3 has 16 residues. CDR1 is SGHAT, CDR2 FQDESV, per germline (reference sequence). The V end lost 5 bases, the J end lost 5 bases, and 20 bases lay between the germline ends. The CDR3 region is CASSLGISTQIDTQYF. Here the CDR3 DNA reads TGTGCCAGCAGCCTCGGGATTAGTACACAAATAGATACGCAGTATTTT.

Note on this clonotype: Possible read error: a much larger clone is one base away. The V gene is TRBV6-6, the J gene TRBJ1-2; D may be TRBD1 (5 bases). From germline, CDR1 is MNHNY and CDR2 SVGAGI (reference sequence). This CDR3 comprises 15 residues. Here the CDR3 DNA reads TGTACCAGCAGTTACTCGCTGGGGGAATTGGATGGCTACACCTTC. Residues: CTSSYSLGELDGYTF.

Comments on this clonotype: One end of the junction fails to match germline, which may point to a read error. The V and J genes are TRBV11-2 and TRBJ2-3; 7 nucleotides align to TRBD1. The CDR3 is 16 amino acids. The germline V gene has CDR1 SGHAT and CDR2 FQNNGV. The CDR3 coding sequence is TGTGTCAGCAGCCTAGATGTAGGGGGCCTCACAGATACGCAGTATTTT. Its translation is CVSSLDVGGLTDTQYF. Filled out from reference TRBV11-2 and TRBJ2-3, the complete variable domain reads EAGVAQSPRYKIIEKRQSVAFWCNPISGHATLYWYQQILGQGPKLLIQFQNNGVVDDSQLPKDRFSAERLKGVDSTLKIQPAKLEDSAVYLCVSSLDVGGLTDTQYFGPGTRLTVL.

Details on this clonotype: The conserved phenylalanine or tryptophan is not found at the CDR3 terminus, so this likely reflects a read error. V usage is TRBV6-6 and J usage is TRBJ1-5; D is perhaps TRBD1 or TRBD2 (5 bases each). The J call may be mistaken, given a closer DNA end match to TRBJ2-3. The CDR3 contains 14 residues. Germline V gene data show CDR1 as MNHNY and CDR2 as SVGAGI (reference sequence). The CDR3 DNA sequence: TGTGCCAGCAGTGGGGACGGTAGCAATCAGCCCCAGTATTAT. This translates into CASSGDGSNQPQYY.

This clonotype was counted many times. The gene calls are TRBV29-1 and TRBJ2-5, with 7 bases matching TRBD1. V gave up 4 bases and J gave up 3 bases; unmatched junction bases: 5. Germline V gene data show CDR1 as SQVTM and CDR2 as ANQGSEA. The CDR3 runs to 13 residues. Written as DNA, the CDR3 is TGCAGCGTTGTAAGGGACAGTGAAGAGACCCAGTACTTC. Its protein product is CSVVRDSEETQYF.

In the case of this clonotype: The germline gene is not matched at one end of the junction; a read error may be the cause. The chain links TRBV6-5 to TRBJ2-1, with 7 nucleotides matching TRBD2. CDR1 is MNHEY and CDR2 is SVGAGI in the germline V gene. The CDR3 has 16 residues. CDR3 sequence: CASSYNPLTGGNEQFF. The CDR3 nucleotides are TGTGCCAGCAGTTATAATCCGCTGACGGGAGGCAATGAACAGTTCTTC.

Comment on this clonotype: Germline is not matched at one junction end, which may reflect a read error. The J gene is TRBJ2-5, the V gene TRBV25-1; tentative D call: TRBD1 (6 bases). This CDR3 region has 13 residues. Per the germline V gene, CDR1 is MGHDK and CDR2 is SYGVNS. In DNA form, the CDR3 reads TGTCCCAGCAGTGGGTACAGGGTGGAGACCCGGTACTTC. Translating it yields CPSSGYRVETRYF.

Turning to this clonotype: This may stem from a read error, because a much larger clone lies one nucleotide away. This chain's CDR3 is CACSFLVDGNTGELFF. CDR3 in DNA: TGCGCCTGCAGCTTTTTGGTCGACGGGAACACCGGGGAGCTGTTTTTT. This chain joins TRBV5-1 and TRBJ2-2, with unresolved D. From germline, CDR1 is SGHRS and CDR2 YFSETQ. The CDR3 covers 16 residues.

V and J are TRBV11-3 and TRBJ2-1, with D tentatively TRBD2 (6 bases). Germline V gene sequence: CDR1 SGHNT, CDR2 YENEEA. This CDR3 spans 14 amino acids. Here the CDR3 DNA reads TGTATCAGCAACTCGGGGGACTCAAACAATGAGCAGTTCTTC. Encoded protein: CISNSGDSNNEQFF.

The chain couples TRBV6-1 to TRBJ2-7; D is ambiguous. The CDR3 has 14 amino acids. The V gene's germline CDR1 is MNHNS and CDR2 SASEGT. V lost 8 bases to trimming and J lost 0 bases, with 14 bases between them. The CDR3 DNA reads as TGTGCCAGCGGCGACAAGGGTAGCTCCTACGAGCAGTACTTC. This gives the protein CASGDKGSSYEQYF.

This clonotype is deemed medium-sized. The rearrangement links TRBV11-2 to TRBJ1-3; D is ambiguous. The length of the CDR3 is 14 residues. Germline values: CDR1 SGHAT, CDR2 FQNNGV. V was pared by 5 bases and J by 0 bases, with 8 bases between. This chain's CDR3 is CASSPTGSGNTIYF. As DNA, the CDR3 is TGTGCCAGCAGCCCCACGGGCTCTGGAAACACCATATATTTT.

Only a few counts were recorded for this clonotype. Here the CDR3 omits its conserved ending phenylalanine or tryptophan, so a read error is the likely source. The rearrangement uses TRBV5-1 and TRBJ1-1; D possibly corresponds to TRBD1 (5 bases). Per germline, CDR1 SGHRS and CDR2 YFSETQ. This CDR3 has 13 residues. V was trimmed by 4 bases and J by 11 bases, leaving 18 bases between them. The CDR3 here is CASSPDTPPGAFY. CDR3 in DNA: TGCGCCAGCAGCCCGGACACCCCCCCGGGGGCTTTCTAT.

At least ten counts were recorded for this clonotype. The chain links TRBV6-6 to TRBJ2-7; D is unclear. The germline V gene encodes CDR1 MNHNY and CDR2 SVGAGI (reference sequence). The CDR3 runs to 13 residues. Trimming shortened V by 7 bases and J by 1 base, and 11 bases separated the two germline ends. The DNA of the CDR3 is TGTGCCAGCATGTGGGAACAGTCCTACGAGCAGTACTTC. This sequence encodes CASMWEQSYEQYF.

This clonotype is medium-sized (0.01 to 0.1%) by share. The J gene is TRBJ2-7, the V gene TRBV11-2; 9 bases are a match to TRBD1. Germline CDR1 reads SGHAT; CDR2 reads FQNNGV. J was trimmed by 4 bases and V by 4 bases; bases with no gene match: 5. This CDR3 region has 14 residues. DNA for the CDR3: TGTGCCAGCAGCTCGAGACAGGGGGAGTACGAGCAGTACTTC. Translation gives CASSSRQGEYEQYF.

Note on this clonotype: Mismatch with germline at one junction end may stem from a read error. The chain employs TRBV29-1 and TRBJ2-2; 8 nucleotides align to TRBD2. The CDR3 is 17 amino acids. Looked up from germline, CDR1 is SQVTM and CDR2 is ANQGSEA. CDR3 region: CSVEDLPGGRGTGELVF. CDR3 DNA: TGCAGCGTTGAAGATCTTCCGGGAGGGCGGGGCACGGGGGAGCTGGTTTTT.

The chain links TRBV4-2 to TRBJ2-5; 13 nucleotides align to TRBD2. The CDR3 length is 17 residues. The germline V gene has CDR1 LGHNA and CDR2 YNFKEQ. Trimming at V came to 10 bases and at J to 14 bases, leaving 25 bases not matched to a gene. The CDR3 reads CATTGLAGAYMSYEQYF. In DNA form, the CDR3 reads TGTGCCACTACTGGACTAGCGGGAGCTTATATGTCCTACGAGCAATACTTC.

On this clonotype: The conserved phenylalanine or tryptophan normally closing the CDR3 is absent here, so this likely arose from a read error. The genes are TRBV6-6 and TRBJ2-7; the match to TRBD2 covers 14 bases. Germline V CDR1 and CDR2: MNHNY, SVGAGI (reference sequence). This CDR3 is 15 amino acids long. V dropped 8 bases and J dropped 5; count of bases not matched to a gene: 8. The CDR3 DNA sequence: TGTGCCAGCGGTTCCGGGACTAGCGGGAGTAACGAGCAGTACCTC. This gives the protein CASGSGTSGSNEQYL.

This clonotype is a singleton in its sample. One end of the junction does not line up with germline, which may come from a read error. The chain joins TRBV10-3 to TRBJ2-1, with TRBD2 matching over 9 bases. This CDR3 region has 19 residues. Germline assignment: CDR1 ENHRY and CDR2 SYGVKD. The CDR3 bases are TGTGCCATCAGTAAGTCGGTTGGACGCGGGAGGGCCGATTACAATGAGCAATTCTTC. Translated: CAISKSVGRGRADYNEQFF.

The table lists this clonotype with a few counts. The J gene is TRBJ1-4, the V gene TRBV6-1; no reliable D call. CDR1 and CDR2 (germline): MNHNS, SASEGT. V was trimmed by 4 bases and J by 5 bases, leaving 8 bases between them. The CDR3 covers 13 residues. CDR3 sequence: CASSGAENEKLFF. CDR3 nucleotides: TGTGCCAGCAGTGGTGCGGAAAATGAAAAACTGTTTTTT.

Only a few counts were recorded for this clonotype. A read error may explain this, as a much larger clone is one base away. The chain couples TRBV5-4 to TRBJ2-5; D not certain. The V gene lost 4 bases and the J gene lost 3 bases, with 10 bases spanning the gap. The CDR3 loop spans 13 amino acids. The germline CDR1 and CDR2 sequences are SGHNT and YYREEE (reference sequence). DNA of the CDR3: TGTGCCAGCAGCCTCGTGGGGAAAGAGACCCAGTACTTC. The encoded protein is CASSLVGKETQYF.

The chain is built from TRBV3-1 and TRBJ2-3, with 14 nucleotides matching TRBD2. V shed 4 bases and J 7 bases; nucleotides not matched to a gene: 4. The CDR3 consists of 15 residues. Germline-derived CDR1 and CDR2 are LGHDT and YNNKEL (reference sequence). This CDR3 reads CASSRTSGRIYTQYF. The CDR3 DNA reads as TGTGCCAGCAGCCGGACTAGCGGGAGGATATATACGCAGTATTTT.

This chain uses TRBV28 with TRBJ1-5; possibly TRBD1 for D (5 bases). The end of the DNA fits TRBJ2-3 better, so the J call may be wrong. CDR1 is MDHEN, CDR2 SYDVKM, per germline. This CDR3 is 16 amino acids long. The CDR3 protein is CASSLFPGIGNQPQYF. DNA of the CDR3: TGTGCCAGCAGTTTATTTCCAGGGATAGGCAATCAGCCCCAGTATTTT.